This record concerns one TCR beta chain sequence. As yet, its antigen is unknown. The CDR3 runs 17 residues. This record belongs to a study of shared clonotypes between healthy human individuals. Study overall: Researchers drew samples from two women and a few men aged 18 to 49. Study results and limitations: Shared clonotypes across all four donors exceeded non-shared ones in generation probability.

In the CD4+ fraction, cells were divided into CD45RA+ naive and CD45RA-negative memory subsets. As handled by the study authors: ImmunoSEQ sequences covered only the junction and lacked quality scores; filtering therefore differed. Some clones are missing from TCRdb's copy, which holds only in-frame ones; the method was immunoSEQ multiplex PCR. D and trimming come from the DNA, and the V and J calls and clone size come from that table. The sample has over a million clones, about 77% seen once; the top ten hold roughly 1.5%. The source material was memory CD4+ T cells sorted from blood. The subset here: CD45RA-negative fraction. The sequence was obtained from a man aged 18 to 29 in good health. The chain employs TRBV21-1 and TRBJ2-7; the table's D call of TRBD2 was not tested on the DNA. TRBV21-1 has pseudogene status. This chain's CDR3 is CASSKVEEEGGSYEQYF. The CDR3 DNA is TGTGCCAGCAGCAAAGTGGAGGAGGAGGGTGGCTCCTACGAGCAGTACTTC.